The source of this TCR beta chain is a study of T cells expressing NK-cell markers. At the level of the study: One of the eight sequenced donors was seronegative, whereas the other seven were HCMV-seropositive.

CDR3 length equals 16 residues. TCRdb reanalyzed the 5' RACE reads, giving one entry per CDR3 protein sequence and no DNA. The repertoire table contains some 440,000 distinct CDR3 sequences. This chain uses TRBV12-3 or TRBV12-4 with TRBJ2-4; TCRdb names TRBD1, which stays unverified in the absence of DNA. The sequence was collected from a woman in her fifties or sixties in good health. Sequencing input: blood T cells: a sorted CD56 or NKG2C T cell subset, CD4+ or CD8+ T cells, or bulk PBMC T cells (not recorded which). CDR3 sequence: CASTRGREIAKNIQYF.